This T cell receptor beta chain was documented in a study of human T cells and chemical hapten exposure. Using its own MiXCR run on the RACE reads, TCRdb lists one record per CDR3 protein. Of around 330,000 distinct CDR3 sequences listed, 5% to 6.5% are singletons. The time point is: pre-sensitization, week 0. Noted treatment: therapeutic diphenylcyclopropenone sensitization with weekly scalp DPC. Total RNA was isolated from whole blood that had not been fractionated. Study conclusions and caveats: Significantly more large CDR3 similarity clusters were formed by expanded TCRs than by controls.

This CDR3 is built from 13 residues. Trimming left V 2 bases short and J 7 bases short, with 11 bases between. Germline V gene sequence: CDR1 MNHNY, CDR2 SVGAGI (reference sequence). Only a few counts were recorded for this clonotype. Antigen: not known. Sequencing was performed on whole blood, taken in connection with sensitization to the hapten diphenylcyclopropenone (DPC). The receptor comes from a woman aged 18-29 years with alopecia areata. Some clones in this sample may be carry-over from other donors' samples. The chain uses TRBV6-6 and TRBJ2-5; D uncertain. DNA of the CDR3: TGTGCCAGCAGTTACGACCCCAACGGGACCCAGTACTTC. Amino acid sequence: CASSYDPNGTQYF.